The 10 T cell receptor beta chains reported below all come from one sample, sequenced in a study of T cells after yellow fever vaccination. Using its own MiXCR run on the 5' RACE reads, TCRdb lists one record per CDR3 protein. The repertoire holds approximately 260,000 distinct CDR3 sequences, 10% to 15% seen once, with 0.45% to 0.65% in the top ten. Here the sequenced sample was CD4+ T cells sorted from PBMCs, taken 45 days after the yellow fever booster vaccination. The receptors shown here come from a man aged 30-40 years who received the YFV17D yellow fever vaccine.

The sample holds many counts of this clonotype. This CDR3 reads CASSLRLAGQGGYNEQFF. The CDR3 nucleotides are TGTGCCAGCAGTTTACGGCTAGCGGGTCAGGGGGGATACAATGAGCAGTTCTTC. The rearrangement uses TRBV12-3 or TRBV12-4 and TRBJ2-1, with D possibly matching TRBD2 (8 bases). V was shortened by 2 bases and J by 4 bases, with 21 bases between the two germline ends. This CDR3 contains 18 residues.

V usage is TRBV12-5 and J usage is TRBJ2-2; D remains unclear. The V end was cut by 5 bases, the J end by 5 bases, with 9 bases between. CDR1 LGHNT and CDR2 FRNRAP come from the germline V gene. The CDR3 has 13 amino acids. The CDR3 DNA sequence: TGTGCTAGTGGTCCCGTGTCAACCGGGGAGCTGTTTTTT. It yields the protein CASGPVSTGELFF.

Remarks on this clonotype: Since a much larger clone is just one base distant, this may be a read error. This rearrangement joins TRBV29-1 to TRBJ2-7; D perhaps matches TRBD1 (5 bases). V lost 3 bases to trimming and J lost 0 bases, with 12 bases between them. Germline V lookup: CDR1 SQVTM, CDR2 ANQGSEA. The CDR3 is 14 amino acids. DNA for the CDR3: TGCAGCGTTGAGTCGCAGGGAAGCTCCTACGAGCAGTACTTC. Its translation: CSVESQGSSYEQYF.

This chain links TRBV24-1 with TRBJ2-5; the D is unclear. This CDR3 comprises 14 residues. Trimming cost V 4 bases and J 2 bases, with 10 bases left between them. CDR1 is KGHDR and CDR2 is SFDVKD in the germline V gene. Here the CDR3 DNA reads TGTGCCACCAGTGACTCCGCTAATCAAGAGACCCAGTACTTC. It is translated as CATSDSANQETQYF.

V usage is TRBV3-1 and J usage is TRBJ2-3; D is possibly TRBD2 (5 bases). CDR3 size: 15 residues. V lost 0 bases, J lost 5 bases, and 12 bases lay in between. CDR1 and CDR2 (germline): LGHDT, YNNKEL (reference sequence). The CDR3 bases are TGTGCCAGCAGCCAAGACGTCGGACGGGGAGATACGCAGTATTTT. It specifies CASSQDVGRGDTQYF.

This clonotype has a handful of counts. The gene calls are TRBV7-2 and TRBJ1-6; D remains ambiguous. The germline CDR1 and CDR2 sequences are SGHTA and FQGNSA. The CDR3 covers 17 residues. V was pared by 0 bases and J by 7 bases, with 16 bases between. CDR3 amino acids: CASSLASSGIQNSPLHF. The CDR3 DNA is TGTGCCAGCAGCTTAGCGTCCTCCGGGATACAAAATTCACCCCTCCACTTT.

V and J are TRBV28 and TRBJ1-2, with D possibly TRBD1 on 6 matching bases. Germline loops: CDR1 MDHEN, CDR2 SYDVKM. Trimming left V 6 bases short and J 7 bases short, with 18 bases between. CDR3 length: 14 residues. The CDR3 DNA is TGTGCCAGCAGCTTTGACAGGTTTTCTAGTGGCTACACCTTC. Its protein product is CASSFDRFSSGYTF.

This clonotype occurred a few times. The genes are TRBV5-1 and TRBJ2-7, with D possibly being TRBD2 (5 bases). Germline V gives CDR1 SGHRS, CDR2 YFSETQ. The ends were cut back, 0 bases at V and 7 bases at J, with 14 bases in the middle. The CDR3 extends over 14 amino acids. The CDR3 bases are TGCGCCAGCAGCTTGGGGACTTCCCTGGGGGAGCAGTACTTC. Residues: CASSLGTSLGEQYF.

This rearrangement joins TRBV15 to TRBJ1-2, with no clear D. Germline V gives CDR1 LNHNV, CDR2 YYDKDF (reference sequence). The CDR3 extends over 14 amino acids. V lost 5 bases and J lost 7, with 17 bases in between. CDR3 nucleotide sequence: TGTGCCACCAGCCCAACCCCCCCACGAGGTGGCTACACCTTC. Protein product: CATSPTPPRGGYTF.

This chain links TRBV10-3 with TRBJ2-3; TRBD2 matches 10 bases. The CDR3 is 16 residues long. The J segment lost 1 base and the V segment lost 6 bases, leaving 7 bases of the junction unmatched. Germline CDR1 is ENHRY and CDR2 is SYGVKD. CDR3 region: CAISLTGTSGTDTQYF. The CDR3 bases are TGTGCCATCAGCCTGACCGGGACTAGCGGCACAGATACGCAGTATTTT.